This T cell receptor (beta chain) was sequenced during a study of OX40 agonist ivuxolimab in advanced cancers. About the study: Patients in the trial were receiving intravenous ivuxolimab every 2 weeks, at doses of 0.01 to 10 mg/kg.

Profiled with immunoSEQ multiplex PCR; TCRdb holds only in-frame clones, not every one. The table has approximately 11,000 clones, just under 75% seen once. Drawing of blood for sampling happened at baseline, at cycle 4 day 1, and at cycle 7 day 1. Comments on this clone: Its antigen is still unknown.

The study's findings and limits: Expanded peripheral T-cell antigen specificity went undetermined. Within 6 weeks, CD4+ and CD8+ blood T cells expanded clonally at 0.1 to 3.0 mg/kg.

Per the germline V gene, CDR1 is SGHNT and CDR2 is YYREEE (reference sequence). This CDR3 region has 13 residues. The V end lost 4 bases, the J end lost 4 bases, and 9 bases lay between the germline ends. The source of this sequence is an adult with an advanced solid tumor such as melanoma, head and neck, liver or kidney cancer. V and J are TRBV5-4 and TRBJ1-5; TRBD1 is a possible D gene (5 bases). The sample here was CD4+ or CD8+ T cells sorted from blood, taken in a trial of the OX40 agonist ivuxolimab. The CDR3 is CASSTGPNQPQHF. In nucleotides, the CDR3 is TGTGCCAGCAGCACGGGGCCTAATCAGCCCCAGCATTTT.